This T cell receptor (beta chain) comes out of a study of T cell responses to AZD1222 COVID-19 vaccine. Study details: Analyses pooled second doses at about 4 or about 12 weeks. Findings and limits, study-wide: Nearly half of the spike-specific TCRs reportedly recognize variant regions that carry no mutations. Donors were mostly white British, more females; clonal diversity possibly underestimated.

The V end lost 1 base, the J end lost 8 bases, and 6 bases lay between the germline ends. This CDR3 comprises 11 residues. CDR1 is DFQATT and CDR2 is SNEGSKA in the germline V gene (reference sequence). A note on this clone: The antigen remains unidentified.

Libraries were prepared by immunoSEQ multiplex PCR; TCRdb keeps only in-frame clonotypes and omits some of them. The top ten clones hold around 7.7% of a sample with about 120,000 clones, just over 85% of them seen once. The material sequenced was peripheral blood, taken on day 0 of AZD1222 vaccination. The sequence derives from an adult in good health. The rearrangement uses TRBV20-1 and TRBJ1-5; D is uncertain. For the CDR3, the DNA is TGCAGTGCTAGAGCCGTGGAGCCCCAGCATTTT. Amino acid sequence: CSARAVEPQHF.